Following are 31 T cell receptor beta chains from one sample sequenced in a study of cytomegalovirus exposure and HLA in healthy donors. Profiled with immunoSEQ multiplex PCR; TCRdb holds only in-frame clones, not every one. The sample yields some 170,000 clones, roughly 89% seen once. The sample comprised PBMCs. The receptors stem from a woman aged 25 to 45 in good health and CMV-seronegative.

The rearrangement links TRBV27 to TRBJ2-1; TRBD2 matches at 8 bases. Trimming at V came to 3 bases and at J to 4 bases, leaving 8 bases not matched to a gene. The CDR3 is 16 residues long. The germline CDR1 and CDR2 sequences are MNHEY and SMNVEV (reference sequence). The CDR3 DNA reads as TGTGCCAGCAGTTTTTCGGTCAAGCGGGGGTACAATGAGCAGTTCTTC. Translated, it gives CASSFSVKRGYNEQFF.

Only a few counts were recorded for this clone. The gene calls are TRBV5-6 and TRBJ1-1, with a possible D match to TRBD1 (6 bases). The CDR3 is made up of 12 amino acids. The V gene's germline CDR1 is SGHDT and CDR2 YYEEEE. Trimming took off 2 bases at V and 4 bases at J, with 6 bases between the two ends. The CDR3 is CASSFRGTEAFF. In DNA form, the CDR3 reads TGTGCCAGCAGCTTCAGGGGCACTGAAGCTTTCTTT.

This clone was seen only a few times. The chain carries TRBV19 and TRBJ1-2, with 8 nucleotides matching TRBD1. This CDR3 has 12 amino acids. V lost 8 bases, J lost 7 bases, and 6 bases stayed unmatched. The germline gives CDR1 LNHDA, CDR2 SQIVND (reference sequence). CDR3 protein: CASWAGGFGYTF. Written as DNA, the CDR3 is TGTGCCAGTTGGGCAGGGGGCTTTGGCTACACCTTC.

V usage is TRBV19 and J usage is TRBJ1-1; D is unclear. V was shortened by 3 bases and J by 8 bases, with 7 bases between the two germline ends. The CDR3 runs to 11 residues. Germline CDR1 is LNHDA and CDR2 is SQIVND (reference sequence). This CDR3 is CASSIGLEAFF. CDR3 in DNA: TGTGCCAGTAGTATTGGCCTGGAAGCTTTCTTT.

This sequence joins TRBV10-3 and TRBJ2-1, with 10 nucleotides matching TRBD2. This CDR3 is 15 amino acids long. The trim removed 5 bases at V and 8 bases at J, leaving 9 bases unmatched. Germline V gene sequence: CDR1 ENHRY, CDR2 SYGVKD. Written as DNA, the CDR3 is TGTGCCATCAGTCCGAAGCGGGGGGGCTTCCATGAGCAGTTCTTC. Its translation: CAISPKRGGFHEQFF.

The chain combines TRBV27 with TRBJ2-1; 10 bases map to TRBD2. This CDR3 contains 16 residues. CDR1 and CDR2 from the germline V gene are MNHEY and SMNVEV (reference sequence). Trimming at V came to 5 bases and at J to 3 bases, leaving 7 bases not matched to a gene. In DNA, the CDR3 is TGTGCCAGCAGTCCCCTGCTAGCGGGGGTCTACAATGAGCAGTTCTTC. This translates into CASSPLLAGVYNEQFF.

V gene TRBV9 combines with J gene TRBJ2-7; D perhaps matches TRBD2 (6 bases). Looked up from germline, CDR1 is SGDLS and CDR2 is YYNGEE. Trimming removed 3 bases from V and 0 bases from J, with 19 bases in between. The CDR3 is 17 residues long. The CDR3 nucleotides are TGTGCCAGCAGCGAGGGATTTGGGGCGGGGAGCTCCTACGAGCAGTACTTC. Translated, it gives CASSEGFGAGSSYEQYF.

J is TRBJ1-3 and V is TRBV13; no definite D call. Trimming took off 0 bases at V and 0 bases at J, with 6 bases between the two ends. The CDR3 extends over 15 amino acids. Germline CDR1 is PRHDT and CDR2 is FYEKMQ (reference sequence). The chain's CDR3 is CASSLGQYSGNTIYF. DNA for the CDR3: TGTGCCAGCAGCTTAGGGCAGTACTCTGGAAACACCATATATTTT.

The CDR3 reads CAIRRENGNEQFF. Here the CDR3 DNA reads TGTGCCATCCGCAGGGAAAATGGCAATGAGCAGTTCTTC. The V call is TRBV6-1, the J call TRBJ2-1, with D perhaps TRBD1 (5 bases). The CDR3 consists of 13 residues. Trimming removed 10 bases from V and 6 bases from J, with 16 bases in between. Germline CDR1 MNHNS, CDR2 SASEGT.

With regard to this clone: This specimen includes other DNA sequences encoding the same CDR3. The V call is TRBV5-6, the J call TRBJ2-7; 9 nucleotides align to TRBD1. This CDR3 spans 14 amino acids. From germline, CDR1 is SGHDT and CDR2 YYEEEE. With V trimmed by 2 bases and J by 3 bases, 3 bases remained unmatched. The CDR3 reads CASSLPGQGYEQYF. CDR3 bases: TGTGCCAGCAGCTTACCGGGACAGGGCTACGAGCAGTACTTC.

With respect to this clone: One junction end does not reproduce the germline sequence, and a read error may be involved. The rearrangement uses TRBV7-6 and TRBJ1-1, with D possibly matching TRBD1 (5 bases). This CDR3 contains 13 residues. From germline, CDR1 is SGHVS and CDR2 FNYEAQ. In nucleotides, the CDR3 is TGTGCCAGCAGTTTAGGACAGAACACTGAAGCTTTCTTT. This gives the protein CASSLGQNTEAFF.

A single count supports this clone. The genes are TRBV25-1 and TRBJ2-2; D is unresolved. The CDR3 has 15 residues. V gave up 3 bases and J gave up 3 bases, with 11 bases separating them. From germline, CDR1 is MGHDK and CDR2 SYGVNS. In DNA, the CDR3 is TGTGCCAGCAGTGAGTTAGTTCGGGACACCGGGGAGCTGTTTTTT. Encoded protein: CASSELVRDTGELFF.

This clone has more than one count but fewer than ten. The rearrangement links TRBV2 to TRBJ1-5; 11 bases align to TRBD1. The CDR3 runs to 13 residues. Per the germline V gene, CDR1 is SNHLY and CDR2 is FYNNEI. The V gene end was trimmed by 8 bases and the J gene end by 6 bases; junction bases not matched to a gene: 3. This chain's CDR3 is CASGQGAGQPQHF. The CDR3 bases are TGTGCCAGCGGACAGGGGGCGGGTCAGCCCCAGCATTTT. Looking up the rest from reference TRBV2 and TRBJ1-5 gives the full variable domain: EPEVTQTPSHQVTQMGQEVILRCVPISNHLYFYWYRQILGQKVEFLVSFYNNEISEKSEIFDDQFSVERPDGSNFTLKIRSTKLEDSAMYFCASGQGAGQPQHFGDGTRLSIL.

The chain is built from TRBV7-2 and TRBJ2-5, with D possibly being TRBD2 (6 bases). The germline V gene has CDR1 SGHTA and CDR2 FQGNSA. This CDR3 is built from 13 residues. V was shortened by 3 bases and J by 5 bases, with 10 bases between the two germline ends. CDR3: CASSLRSGETQYF. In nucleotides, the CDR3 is TGTGCCAGCAGCTTGAGAAGCGGGGAGACCCAGTACTTC.

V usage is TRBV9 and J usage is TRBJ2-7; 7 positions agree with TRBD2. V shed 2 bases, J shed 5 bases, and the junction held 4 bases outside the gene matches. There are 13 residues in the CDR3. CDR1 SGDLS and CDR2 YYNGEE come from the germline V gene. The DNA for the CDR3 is TGTGCCAGCAGCGTCGGGACTATTCACGAGCAGTACTTC. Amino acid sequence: CASSVGTIHEQYF.

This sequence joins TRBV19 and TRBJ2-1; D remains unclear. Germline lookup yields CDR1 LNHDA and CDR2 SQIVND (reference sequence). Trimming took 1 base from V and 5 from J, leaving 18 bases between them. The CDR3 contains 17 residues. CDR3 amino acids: CASSIGRRLITHNEQFF. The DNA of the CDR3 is TGTGCCAGTAGTATAGGGCGGCGCCTCATCACCCACAATGAGCAGTTCTTC.

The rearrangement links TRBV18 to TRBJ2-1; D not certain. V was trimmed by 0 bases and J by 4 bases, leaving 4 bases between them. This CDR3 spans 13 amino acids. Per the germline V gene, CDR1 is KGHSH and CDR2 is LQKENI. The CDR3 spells CASSPPNYNEQFF. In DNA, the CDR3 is TGTGCCAGCTCACCACCCAATTACAATGAGCAGTTCTTC.

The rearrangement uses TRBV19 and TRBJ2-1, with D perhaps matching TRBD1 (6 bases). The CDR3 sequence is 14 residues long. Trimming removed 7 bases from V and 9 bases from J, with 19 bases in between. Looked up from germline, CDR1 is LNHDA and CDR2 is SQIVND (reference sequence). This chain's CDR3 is CASTLGDTTPEQFF. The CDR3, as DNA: TGTGCCAGTACCCTAGGGGACACCACTCCTGAGCAGTTCTTC.

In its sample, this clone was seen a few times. CDR3 nucleotide sequence: TGTGCCAGCACCGGGACAGGGGATGAAGATACGCAGTATTTT. It translates to CASTGTGDEDTQYF. The chain links TRBV2 to TRBJ2-3; TRBD1 agrees at 10 bases. CDR1 and CDR2 from the germline V gene are SNHLY and FYNNEI. The CDR3 runs to 14 residues. J gave up 5 bases and V 7 bases, and 6 bases lay outside the gene matches.

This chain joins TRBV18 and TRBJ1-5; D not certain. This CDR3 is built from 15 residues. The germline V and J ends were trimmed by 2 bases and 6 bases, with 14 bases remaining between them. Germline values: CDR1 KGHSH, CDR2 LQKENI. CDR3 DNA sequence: TGTGCCAGCTCACCAATTCCGAGACTCTTTCAGCCCCAGCATTTT. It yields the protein CASSPIPRLFQPQHF.

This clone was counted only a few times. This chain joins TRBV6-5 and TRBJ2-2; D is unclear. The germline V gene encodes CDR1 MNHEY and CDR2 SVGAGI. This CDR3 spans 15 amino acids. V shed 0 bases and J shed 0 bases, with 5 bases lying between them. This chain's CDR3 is CASSYSNTNTGELFF. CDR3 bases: TGTGCCAGCAGTTACTCGAACACGAACACCGGGGAGCTGTTTTTT.

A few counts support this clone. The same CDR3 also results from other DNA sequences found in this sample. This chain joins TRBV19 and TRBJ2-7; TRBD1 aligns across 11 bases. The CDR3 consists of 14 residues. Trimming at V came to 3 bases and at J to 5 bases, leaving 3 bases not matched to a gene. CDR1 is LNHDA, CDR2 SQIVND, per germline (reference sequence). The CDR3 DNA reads TGTGCCAGTAGTATCCGGGACAGGGGGAACGAGCAGTACTTC. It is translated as CASSIRDRGNEQYF.

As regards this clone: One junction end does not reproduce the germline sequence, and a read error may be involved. For the CDR3, the DNA is TGTGCCTGCACCGGTGGGGACAGGGGAGGTTTGGCCAGAGAATTT. The encoded protein is CACTGGDRGGLAREF. The chain links TRBV30 to TRBJ1-3, with TRBD1 identical over 10 bases. The CDR3 is made up of 15 amino acids. In germline, CDR1 is GTSNPN, CDR2 SVGIG (reference sequence). Combining the CDR3 with reference TRBV30 and TRBJ1-3 gives the whole variable domain SQTIHQWPATLVQPVGSPLSLECTVEGTSNPNLYWYRQAAGRGLQLLFYSVGIGQISSEVPQNLSASRPQDRQFILSSKKLLLSDSGFYLCACTGGDRGGLAREFGEGSWLTVV.

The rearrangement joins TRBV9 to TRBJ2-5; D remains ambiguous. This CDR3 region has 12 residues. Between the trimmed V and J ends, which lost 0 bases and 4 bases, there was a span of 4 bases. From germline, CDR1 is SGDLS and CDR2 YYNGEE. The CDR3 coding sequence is TGTGCCAGCAGCGTAGAGCCAGAGACCCAGTACTTC. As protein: CASSVEPETQYF.

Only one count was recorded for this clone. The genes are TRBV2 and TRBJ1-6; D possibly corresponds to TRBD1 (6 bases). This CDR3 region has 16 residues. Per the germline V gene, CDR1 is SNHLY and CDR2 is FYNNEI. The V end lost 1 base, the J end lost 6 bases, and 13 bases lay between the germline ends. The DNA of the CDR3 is TGTGCCAGCAGTGAAGACGCAGGGGCCAGTAATTCACCCCTCCACTTT. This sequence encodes CASSEDAGASNSPLHF.

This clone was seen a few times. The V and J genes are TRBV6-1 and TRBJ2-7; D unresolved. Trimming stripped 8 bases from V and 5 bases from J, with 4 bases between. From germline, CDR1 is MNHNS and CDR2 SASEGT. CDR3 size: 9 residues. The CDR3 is CASGHEQYF. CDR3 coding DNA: TGTGCCAGCGGGCACGAGCAGTACTTC.

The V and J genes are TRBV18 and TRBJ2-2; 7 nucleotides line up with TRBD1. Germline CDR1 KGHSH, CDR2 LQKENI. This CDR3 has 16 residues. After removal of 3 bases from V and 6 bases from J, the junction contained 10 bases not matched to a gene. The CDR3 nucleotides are TGTGCCAGCTCACCCTCCGGGACAGTAAAACCCGGGGAGCTGTTTTTT. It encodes CASSPSGTVKPGELFF.

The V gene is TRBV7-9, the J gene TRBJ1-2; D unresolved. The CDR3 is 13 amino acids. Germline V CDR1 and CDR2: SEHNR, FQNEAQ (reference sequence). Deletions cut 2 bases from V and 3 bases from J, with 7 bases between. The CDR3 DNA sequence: TGTGCCAGCAGCTTATCCGGGGACTATGGCTACACCTTC. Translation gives CASSLSGDYGYTF.

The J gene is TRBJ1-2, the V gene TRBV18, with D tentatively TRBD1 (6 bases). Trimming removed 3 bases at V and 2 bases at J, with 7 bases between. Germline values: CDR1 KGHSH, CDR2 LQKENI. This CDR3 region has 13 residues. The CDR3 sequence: CASSPQGNYGYTF. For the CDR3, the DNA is TGTGCCAGCTCACCCCAGGGGAACTATGGCTACACCTTC. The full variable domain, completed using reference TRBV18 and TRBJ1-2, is NAGVMQNPRHLVRRRGQEARLRCSPMKGHSHVYWYRQLPEEGLKFMVYLQKENIIDESGMPKERFSAEFPKEGPSILRIQQVVRGDSAAYFCASSPQGNYGYTFGSGTRLTVV.

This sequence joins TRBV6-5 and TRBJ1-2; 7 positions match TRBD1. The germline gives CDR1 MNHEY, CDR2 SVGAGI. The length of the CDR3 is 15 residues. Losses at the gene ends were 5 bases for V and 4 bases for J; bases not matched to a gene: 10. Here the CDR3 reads CASSNRQGLLYGYTF. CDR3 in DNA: TGTGCCAGCAGTAACCGACAGGGTCTTCTCTATGGCTACACCTTC.

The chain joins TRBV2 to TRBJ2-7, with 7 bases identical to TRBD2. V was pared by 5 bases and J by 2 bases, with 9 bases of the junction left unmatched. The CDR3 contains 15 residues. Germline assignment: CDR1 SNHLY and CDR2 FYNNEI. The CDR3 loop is CASSHMSGGTYEQYF. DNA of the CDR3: TGTGCCAGCAGTCATATGTCGGGGGGAACCTACGAGCAGTACTTC.